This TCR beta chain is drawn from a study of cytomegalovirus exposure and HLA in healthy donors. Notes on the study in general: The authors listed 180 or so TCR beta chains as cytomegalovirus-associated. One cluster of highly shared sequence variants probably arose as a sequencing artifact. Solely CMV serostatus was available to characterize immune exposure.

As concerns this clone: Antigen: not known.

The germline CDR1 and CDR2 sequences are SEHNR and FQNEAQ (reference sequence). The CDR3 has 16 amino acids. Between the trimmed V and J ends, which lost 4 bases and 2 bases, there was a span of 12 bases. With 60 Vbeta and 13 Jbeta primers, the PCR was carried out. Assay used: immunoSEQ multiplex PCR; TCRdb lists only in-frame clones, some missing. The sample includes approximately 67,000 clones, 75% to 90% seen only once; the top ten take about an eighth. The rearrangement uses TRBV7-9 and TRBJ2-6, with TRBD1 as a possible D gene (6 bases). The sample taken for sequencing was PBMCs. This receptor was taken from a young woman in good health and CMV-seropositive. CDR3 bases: TGTGCCAGCAGCTCTTTACGGGACACTGGGGCCAACGTCCTGACTTTC. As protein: CASSSLRDTGANVLTF.